A selection of T cell receptor beta chains follows, all from one sample in a study of cytomegalovirus exposure and HLA in healthy donors. Clones were read by immunoSEQ multiplex PCR, and TCRdb kept only the in-frame ones, dropping some. The sample has more than 95,000 clones, about nine tenths seen once; the top ten hold about 2%. The sample comprised PBMCs. The receptors here all came from a woman between 18 and 30 years old in good health and CMV-seronegative. CDR3s include the opening cysteine and the closing phenylalanine or tryptophan. The D gene is left open where the match is weak. Rows may omit the clone size; those that give it use once, few, many or a size class.

D gene,V gene,clone size,J gene,CDR3 protein,CDR3 DNA
.,TRBV6-5,.,TRBJ2-5,CASSYSISRQETQYF,TGTGCCAGCAGTTACTCGATATCCCGCCAGGAGACCCAGTACTTC
.,TRBV11-2,once,TRBJ2-1,CASSSGYGSYNEQFF,TGTGCCAGCAGCTCCGGGTACGGCTCCTACAATGAGCAGTTCTTC
.,TRBV19,.,TRBJ1-1,CASRKGYSEAFF,TGTGCCAGTAGGAAGGGGTACTCTGAAGCTTTCTTT
.,TRBV6-5,.,TRBJ2-5,CASSYSNSQETQYF,TGTGCCAGCAGTTACTCGAACAGCCAAGAGACCCAGTACTTC
.,TRBV4-2,.,TRBJ2-7,CASSQDGTGDSYEQYF,TGTGCCAGCAGCCAAGATGGGACGGGGGATAGCTACGAGCAGTACTTC
.,TRBV7-3,.,TRBJ2-3,CASSLSGADTQYF,TGTGCCAGCAGCTTAAGCGGGGCAGATACGCAGTATTTT
TRBD2,TRBV15,.,TRBJ2-1,CATGSGRESEQFF,TGTGCCACCGGGAGCGGGAGGGAAAGTGAGCAGTTCTTC
.,TRBV4-2,.,TRBJ1-3,CASSQFRFTGNTIYF,TGTGCCAGCAGCCAATTCAGATTTACTGGAAACACCATATATTTT
TRBD1,TRBV2,.,TRBJ1-5,CASSPNRAGGGSNQPQHF,TGTGCCAGCAGTCCAAATAGGGCAGGGGGCGGGAGCAATCAGCCCCAGCATTTT
.,TRBV4-2,few,TRBJ1-2,CASSQDGGSNYGYTF,TGTGCCAGCAGCCAAGATGGAGGGTCTAACTATGGCTACACCTTC
TRBD1,TRBV28,once,TRBJ1-2,CASSVYGWDRGHGYTF,TGTGCCAGCAGCGTCTACGGCTGGGACAGGGGGCATGGCTACACCTTC
TRBD2,TRBV27,.,TRBJ2-1,CASSPSSGIRNEQFF,TGTGCCAGCAGTCCATCTAGCGGAATAAGGAATGAGCAGTTCTTC
.,TRBV5-4,.,TRBJ1-5,CASSLGQGWPQHF,TGTGCCAGCAGCTTGGGGCAGGGTTGGCCCCAGCATTTT
.,TRBV18,once,TRBJ2-3,CASSPGGGADTQYF,TGTGCCAGCTCACCAGGAGGAGGTGCAGATACGCAGTATTTT
TRBD2,TRBV5-1,.,TRBJ2-1,CASSGGRSSYNEQFF,TGCGCCAGCAGCGGCGGGAGGAGCTCCTACAATGAGCAGTTCTTC
TRBD1,TRBV6-4,many,TRBJ2-6,CASSVGTGDGANVLTF,TGTGCCAGCAGTGTCGGGACAGGGGATGGGGCCAACGTCCTGACTTTC
TRBD2,TRBV5-6,.,TRBJ2-2,CASSRTLLAGVGGELFF,TGTGCCAGCAGCCGAACCCTTCTAGCGGGAGTCGGGGGGGAGCTGTTTTTT
TRBD2,TRBV19,.,TRBJ2-7,CASSVGLAYEQYF,TGTGCCAGTAGTGTTGGACTAGCGTACGAGCAGTACTTC